The count of the clone carrying this T cell receptor beta chain is one. Its antigen is unidentified. Here immunoSEQ multiplex PCR was the method, and the copy in TCRdb shows in-frame clones only, minus some. The sample includes about 19,000 clones, about four fifths seen only once; the top ten take 3.8%. These data originate in a study of OX40 agonist ivuxolimab in advanced cancers. The V gene's germline CDR1 is LNHDA and CDR2 SQIVND (reference sequence). CDR3 length equals 19 residues. Trimming removed 5 bases at V and 1 base at J, with 26 bases between. Overall study findings and caveats: Among the nonresponders, some also had low normalized T-cell clonal expansion.

The chain recombines TRBV19 with TRBJ1-1, with D hard to call. This clonotype originated in an adult with an advanced solid tumor such as melanoma, head and neck, liver or kidney cancer. Here the sequenced sample was CD4+ or CD8+ T cells sorted from blood, taken in a trial of the OX40 agonist ivuxolimab. CDR3 DNA sequence: TGTGCCAGTAGTCCCCCCCGAGAGACCATGGGTCTAGGGAACACTGAAGCTTTCTTT. Translated, it gives CASSPPRETMGLGNTEAFF.